The clone carrying this T cell receptor beta chain was seen a handful of times. The antigen remains unidentified. This entry is derived from a study of blood T cells in healthy people across ages. J gave up 6 bases and V 4 bases, and 17 bases lay outside the gene matches. The CDR3 totals 18 residues. The germline CDR1 and CDR2 sequences are MGHDK and SYGVNS. The second PCR ran about 6 to 12 cycles with a sample-barcoded 5' primer and J-beta primers. TCRdb re-derived calls from the 5' RACE reads in MiXCR, one entry per CDR3 protein. Of more than 800,000 distinct CDR3 sequences in the sample, 40% to 45% were seen once. Study-wide results and limits: Across the age range, TCR beta diversity per million T cells fell in a roughly linear way.

The chain is built from TRBV25-1 and TRBJ2-3; 9 bases line up with TRBD2. Sequencing was done on a sample of blood. The sequence derives from a woman aged 55-69 years in good health. The CDR3 spells CASSGLSRAGGSRDTQYF. The CDR3 DNA reads TGTGCCAGCAGTGGGCTATCCCGAGCGGGAGGATCTAGGGATACGCAGTATTTT.